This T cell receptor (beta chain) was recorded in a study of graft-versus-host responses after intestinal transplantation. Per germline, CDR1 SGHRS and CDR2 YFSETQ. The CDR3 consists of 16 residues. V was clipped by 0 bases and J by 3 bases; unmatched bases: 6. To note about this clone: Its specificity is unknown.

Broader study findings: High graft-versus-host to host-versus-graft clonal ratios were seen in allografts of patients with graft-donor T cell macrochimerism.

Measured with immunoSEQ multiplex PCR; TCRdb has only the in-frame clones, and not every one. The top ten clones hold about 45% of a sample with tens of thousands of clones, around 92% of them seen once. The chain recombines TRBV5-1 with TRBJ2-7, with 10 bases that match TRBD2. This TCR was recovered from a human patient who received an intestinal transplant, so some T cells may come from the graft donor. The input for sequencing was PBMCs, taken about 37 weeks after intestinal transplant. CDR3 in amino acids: CASSLGMGLAIYEQYF. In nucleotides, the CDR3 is TGCGCCAGCAGCTTGGGAATGGGACTAGCGATCTACGAGCAGTACTTC.